These 3 T cell receptor beta chains originate from one sample sequenced in a study of cytomegalovirus exposure and HLA in healthy donors. PCR used 60 Vbeta primers and 13 Jbeta primers. The assay was immunoSEQ multiplex PCR, and TCRdb's table has in-frame clones only and misses some. This table holds 90,000 to 150,000 clones, over 60% found once. Sequenced sample: PBMCs. These receptors all stem from a man in his forties in good health and CMV-seropositive.

V is TRBV10-3 and J is TRBJ2-7; possibly TRBD1 for D (5 bases). The CDR3 spans 17 residues. V was pared by 6 bases and J by 0 bases, with 21 bases between. Germline V gene lookup returns CDR1 ENHRY and CDR2 SYGVKD. The CDR3 reads CAIREGVSYGYSYEQYF. In DNA form, the CDR3 reads TGTGCCATCAGGGAAGGGGTCTCTTACGGTTACTCCTACGAGCAGTACTTC.

This clone was counted a single time. This chain connects TRBV11-1 to TRBJ1-1; D not certain. Germline assignment: CDR1 SGHAT and CDR2 FQDESV (reference sequence). This CDR3 comprises 14 residues. V lost 0 bases to trimming and J lost 1 base, with 6 bases between them. The CDR3 DNA reads TGTGCCAGCAGCTTAGCATTGGCGAACACTGAAGCTTTCTTT. It is translated as CASSLALANTEAFF.

About this clone itself: One end of the junction does not line up with germline, which may come from a read error. In DNA, the CDR3 is TGTGCCAGCTCACCCAGAATTGAGGGAAACGCCATATATTTT. Protein product: CASSPRIEGNAIYF. The gene calls are TRBV18 and TRBJ1-3; no clear D. The CDR3 is made up of 14 amino acids. From germline, CDR1 is KGHSH and CDR2 LQKENI.